This TCR beta chain was identified during a study of PD-1 blockade in classical Hodgkin lymphoma (dated by TCRdb to about 2020). About the investigation overall: Nivolumab dosing was 3 mg/kg intravenously every 2 weeks, continuing until either disease progression or unacceptable toxicity. The study used CyTOF and TCR beta sequencing to define a peripheral blood immune signature of response to PD-1 blockade in classical Hodgkin lymphoma.

The sample's time point label, in plain terms: cycle 1 day 1 (C1D1), immediately before nivolumab initiation. Every trial patient had relapsed following autologous stem cell transplantation, and prior brentuximab vedotin exposure was what differed among cohorts A, B and C. The trial cohort included fewer than 65 patients with relapsed/refractory classical Hodgkin lymphoma, and each patient had a best overall response of complete response, partial response or progressive disease. Trial patients were treated with single-agent nivolumab in the multi-cohort phase II CheckMate 205 trial. An independent review committee assessed best overall response by applying the 2007 International Working Group response criteria. PBMCs from the trial were collected at three points: immediately before nivolumab initiation (C1D1), and during therapy at cycle 2 day 1 and cycle 4 day 1. Peripheral blood was collected in 8 mL Vacutainer Cell Preparation Tubes, from which PBMCs were isolated by centrifugation and then cryopreserved.

The CDR3 holds 16 amino acids from the cysteine to the phenylalanine. Just the 48-base CDR3 DNA is kept, in frame starting at base 1. According to the germline V gene, CDR1 reads SGHTA and CDR2 reads FQGNSA. V is reduced by 1 base and J by 5 bases, leaving a spacing of 17 bases between them. What the work shows at the level of the full study, not this receptor alone: Baseline diversity similar to that of newly diagnosed patients was observed in trial patients achieving complete response, whereas significantly lower diversity was observed in partial responders and progressors. By C4D1, a significant rise was seen in CD4+ TCR diversity but not in CD8+ TCR diversity (p=0.0027 vs p=0.16), and the rise was most apparent among complete responders (p=0.02). The study was limited to a single clinical trial cohort, and causes of repertoire differences, possibly disease activity or prior therapy, remained undefined. Lower diversity was seen in patients whose nivolumab began less than 1 year after ASCT, and these patients were left out of later analyses so that immune reconstitution would not confound the results. Baseline TCR diversity was reported as lower in newly diagnosed patients than in healthy donors, and lower still in relapsed/refractory patients.

Notes on this clone: Its antigen target is currently unknown. One base away there is no much larger clone; base qualities are not given.

The Qiagen DNeasy kit was used to extract genomic DNA both from unsorted PBMCs and from the negatively selected CD4+ and CD8+ fractions. Amplification of TCR beta CDR3 regions was done by immunoSEQ multiplex PCR with primers that anneal to V and J segments. A synthetic immune receptor repertoire was used to minimize amplification bias, and remaining bias was computationally removed after sequencing. In the original analysis: Repertoire diversity was quantified as the Shannon entropy index using custom Python scripts. Unsorted, CD4+ and CD8+ repertoires were analyzed separately, except for combined analyses in which CD4+ and CD8+ sequences were merged in silico. Clonal expansion was defined as a frequency increase of at least 2-fold after treatment compared with C1D1, and clones undetected at baseline were assigned a pseudocount of 0.5. Singleton clones were defined as clones with 0 or 1 copy at C1D1, and non-singleton clones were defined as clones with 2 or more copies. Clones expanded in unsorted samples were annotated as CD4+, CD8+ or unknown by matching protein sequences in sorted samples from the same patient. Wilcoxon tests on paired samples were used to test diversity changes from C1D1 to C4D1. The table was pulled from immuneACCESS by TCRdb, which kept in-frame rearrangements only. Such tables lose some clones; where checked, under half of the loss comes from unresolved V genes, and the rest has no known cause. V and J calls and clone size are copied from that table; D and trimming were computed from the DNA. In all, the sample holds about 22,000 clones, and approximately 69% of those were seen once. 20% to 25% of the sample goes to the ten largest clones.

The clonotype comes from a human donor with classical Hodgkin lymphoma. The sequence is built from TRBV7-2 and TRBJ2-5, with TRBD2 perhaps the D gene, on 7 matching bases. Sequences were derived from peripheral blood mononuclear cells (PBMCs), sampled at baseline. For the CDR3, the sequence is CASSLVGGGAGETQYF. The DNA is as follows: TGTGCCAGCAGCTTAGTAGGGGGAGGGGCCGGGGAGACCCAGTACTTC.